This TCR beta chain was captured in a study of T cells in Graves' hyperthyroidism and ophthalmopathy. From germline, CDR1 is SGHAT and CDR2 FQNNGV. V gave up 3 bases and J gave up 3 bases; unmatched junction bases: 8. CDR3 length equals 17 residues. At least ten counts were recorded for this clonotype. TCR beta CDR3 regions were amplified from RNA transcripts. When the TCR CDR3 underwent first-round RT-PCR, the HTBI primer set was used. A single record per CDR3 protein comes from TCRdb applying MiXCR to the multiplex PCR reads. The data contain about 270,000 distinct CDR3 sequences, roughly 22% of them singletons. For ophthalmopathy patients, the Clinical Activity Score was at least 3 and the NOSPECS grade at least 4; duration was under 3 months.

This TCR derives from a young man with Graves' ophthalmopathy. The V gene is TRBV11-2, the J gene TRBJ2-7; 13 bases align to TRBD2. The source material was blood. The CDR3 nucleotides read TGTGCCAGCAGCTTCACTAGCGGGAGGGTGCAGCGCTACGAGCAGTACTTC. The encoded protein is CASSFTSGRVQRYEQYF.